This T cell receptor (beta chain) emerged from a study of blood T cell repertoires in COVID-19. Study overall: Nucleic acid was either cDNA or gDNA, and it came from T cells, B-cell-depleted T cells, or PBMCs.

Original analysis: Reference gene primer amplification yielded estimated nucleated cell counts. The table came from immunoSEQ multiplex PCR; TCRdb's copy has only in-frame clones and leaves some out. Clonal size and the V and J genes are those of that table, whereas D and trimming came from the DNA. The profile shows about 440,000 clones, around 88% of them singletons. A Seattle source enrolled patients during active infection and followed them longitudinally. The sequence was obtained from a woman in her forties or fifties with COVID-19, enrolled during active disease. Sample: peripheral blood.

The CDR3 DNA sequence: TGTGCCTGGATCGCCTCGAACAGGGTTGAAGCTTTCTTT. It is translated as CAWIASNRVEAFF. The chain combines TRBV30 with TRBJ1-1; the D gene is possibly TRBD1 (6 bases). The germline V gene encodes CDR1 GTSNPN and CDR2 SVGIG (reference sequence). The CDR3 sequence is 13 residues long. V dropped 4 bases and J dropped 7 bases, with 16 bases sitting between them.